Below, one T cell receptor (beta chain) is given with its context. The antigen remains unidentified. The CDR3 spans 13 residues. V lost 3 bases and J lost 5, with 8 bases in between. The sample originates from a study of blood T cells in healthy people across ages. Study outcomes and limitations: Roughly linear declines in TCR beta diversity per million T cells occurred with age. Researchers deemed the diversity estimates from one million T cells underestimates.

PCR was performed a second time for roughly 6 to 12 cycles using a sample-barcoded 5' primer and a J-beta primer mix. Individual samples furnished no less than 3 million CDR3-containing paired-end reads apiece. From the 5' RACE reads, TCRdb called clonotypes with MiXCR, one entry per CDR3 protein. The sample records 1,800,000 or so distinct CDR3 sequences, roughly two fifths being singletons. J is TRBJ1-5 and V is TRBV12-3 or TRBV12-4; no firm D call. The specimen was blood. The receptor's source is a human donor in good health. CDR3 protein: CASSFIGYQPQHF. The CDR3 coding sequence is TGTGCCAGCAGTTTTATAGGGTATCAGCCCCAGCATTTT.